This T cell receptor beta chain was observed in a study of human T cells and chemical hapten exposure. MiXCR was run by TCRdb on the RACE reads, yielding one entry per CDR3 protein. The sample consists of about 360,000 distinct CDR3 sequences, roughly 6.9% of them appearing once. This clonotype was observed at least ten times. Documented time point: patch test 1, 2 weeks after DPC sensitization. The treatment denotes: therapeutic diphenylcyclopropenone sensitization with weekly scalp DPC. Germline V gives CDR1 KGHSH, CDR2 LQKENI. The CDR3 is 15 amino acids. V was cut by 2 bases and J by 5 bases, with 16 bases left in between.

The chain joins TRBV18 to TRBJ2-7; a possible D gene is TRBD1 (6 bases). Sequences were derived from whole blood, sampled in connection with sensitization to the hapten diphenylcyclopropenone (DPC). The sequence was obtained from a woman aged 18-35 years with alopecia areata. Some clones in this sample may be carry-over from other donors' samples. CDR3 nucleotides: TGTGCCAGCTCACCAGGAACAGGGAGTTCCGACGAGCAGTACTTC. Translating gives CASSPGTGSSDEQYF.